The 32 T cell receptor beta chains in this list originate from one sample, sequenced in a study of T-cell reconstitution after alpha-beta-depleted transplantation in children. As it was prepared, the TCRbeta library received unique molecular identifiers. TCRdb ran MiXCR on the PCR reads and lists one entry per CDR3 protein. The repertoire holds some 300,000 distinct CDR3 sequences, with 10% as singletons. The material sequenced was PBMCs from the stem cell graft donor, taken from the stem cell graft. Receptors originate from a human donor who donated a stem cell graft to a child with acute lymphoblastic leukemia.

This clonotype was detected a few times. The chain joins TRBV6-5 to TRBJ2-1; 9 nucleotides agree with TRBD2. CDR3 length: 15 residues. V lost 0 bases, J lost 11 bases, and 8 bases stayed unmatched. Germline CDR1 MNHEY, CDR2 SVGAGI. The CDR3 DNA sequence: TGTGCCAGCAGTTACTCGATAGCGGGAGCTACTCAGCAGTTCTTC. Amino acids: CASSYSIAGATQQFF.

This clonotype was counted ten times or more. Compared with germline, one end of the junction differs, possibly owing to a read error. V is TRBV27 and J is TRBJ1-1, with D perhaps TRBD1 (6 bases). Per germline, CDR1 MNHEY and CDR2 SMNVEV (reference sequence). This CDR3 region has 14 residues. The CDR3 region is CASSLSTTGREAFF. CDR3 nucleotide sequence: TGTGCCAGCAGTCTATCCACAACAGGGCGTGAAGCTTTCTTT.

This clonotype was detected many times. J is TRBJ2-7 and V is TRBV7-9; D is ambiguous. Trimming took off 7 bases at V and 2 bases at J, with 12 bases between the two ends. CDR1 is SEHNR, CDR2 FQNEAQ, per germline (reference sequence). This CDR3 comprises 13 residues. CDR3 DNA: TGTGCCAGCAAGGAGAGTAGCACCTACGAGCAGTACTTC. Its protein product is CASKESSTYEQYF.

To note about this clonotype: The germline gene is not matched at one end of the junction; a read error may be the cause. The CDR3 region is CASSQDSVGGISKNSQYF. CDR3 nucleotide sequence: TGCGCCAGCAGCCAAGATTCGGTGGGAGGTATATCCAAAAACAGTCAGTACTTC. The chain links TRBV4-3 to TRBJ2-4; D may be TRBD2 (6 bases). The CDR3 totals 18 residues. Germline V gene data show CDR1 as LGHNA and CDR2 as YSLEER.

This clonotype was counted only a few times. This chain uses TRBV10-3 with TRBJ2-5, with 13 bases identical to TRBD2. Germline trimming cut 4 bases from V and 6 bases from J; bases unmatched to any gene: 2. This CDR3 spans 14 amino acids. Germline V gene sequence: CDR1 ENHRY, CDR2 SYGVKD. This chain's CDR3 is CAISAGLAGKTQYF. Here the CDR3 DNA reads TGTGCCATCAGTGCGGGACTAGCGGGAAAGACCCAGTACTTC.

This rearrangement joins TRBV15 to TRBJ2-7, with 7 positions matching TRBD1. CDR1 is LNHNV, CDR2 YYDKDF, per germline (reference sequence). V was pared by 0 bases and J by 0 bases, with 8 bases of the junction left unmatched. CDR3 size: 17 residues. The CDR3: CATSREGGQADSYEQYF. The CDR3 DNA reads as TGTGCCACCAGCAGAGAGGGCGGACAGGCGGACTCCTACGAGCAGTACTTC.

This clonotype has more than one count but fewer than ten. This chain joins TRBV29-1 and TRBJ2-1, with D possibly being TRBD1 or TRBD2 (5 bases each). The CDR3 has 15 residues. V lost 3 bases and J 6 bases, leaving 18 bases between the germline ends. Germline CDR1 is SQVTM and CDR2 is ANQGSEA. The CDR3 sequence is CSVDRPGLLSNEQFF. For the CDR3, the DNA is TGCAGCGTTGACCGACCGGGGCTACTGAGCAATGAGCAGTTCTTC.

In this sample, this clonotype turned up a few times. The chain employs TRBV14 and TRBJ2-3, with D unclear. Trimming took 0 bases from V and 0 from J, leaving 10 bases between them. Germline lookup yields CDR1 SGHDN and CDR2 FVKESK. CDR3 length: 16 residues. The CDR3 DNA follows: TGTGCCAGCAGCCAAGAGATTGTCCTAAGCACAGATACGCAGTATTTT. Translated: CASSQEIVLSTDTQYF.

This clonotype turned up a few times. Here the CDR3 reads CSVAFPGIHNEQFF. In DNA form, the CDR3 reads TGCAGCGTTGCCTTTCCGGGAATCCACAATGAGCAGTTCTTC. The chain employs TRBV29-1 and TRBJ2-1; TRBD2 is a possible D gene (5 bases). The CDR3 is 14 amino acids. The germline V gene encodes CDR1 SQVTM and CDR2 ANQGSEA. Trimming pared 4 bases from V and 5 bases from J, leaving 15 bases between.

This clonotype was found a few times. The V gene is TRBV5-1, the J gene TRBJ2-4; 8 nucleotides line up with TRBD2. The CDR3 has 15 amino acids. The germline V gene encodes CDR1 SGHRS and CDR2 YFSETQ. The trim removed 7 bases at V and 4 bases at J, leaving 10 bases unmatched. This chain's CDR3 is CASQLAGGEKNIQYF. DNA of the CDR3: TGCGCCAGCCAGCTCGCGGGGGGCGAAAAAAACATTCAGTACTTC.

This clonotype has more than one count but fewer than ten. The gene calls are TRBV4-3 and TRBJ2-5; 10 positions agree with TRBD2. CDR1 is LGHNA, CDR2 YSLEER, per germline. The V segment lost 1 base and the J segment 4 bases; nucleotides outside the gene matches: 9. The CDR3 sequence is 17 residues long. CDR3 protein: CASSQVVLAGAGETQYF. The CDR3 coding sequence is TGCGCCAGCAGCCAAGTGGTCCTAGCGGGAGCAGGAGAGACCCAGTACTTC.

In its sample, this clonotype was seen many times. The chain couples TRBV7-2 to TRBJ1-6; TRBD1 is a possible D gene (5 bases). The CDR3 runs to 14 residues. The germline CDR1 and CDR2 sequences are SGHTA and FQGNSA. Trimming left V 1 base short and J 6 bases short, with 7 bases between. CDR3 bases: TGTGCCAGCAGCTTAGGACAGACTAATTCACCCCTCCACTTT. Translated, it gives CASSLGQTNSPLHF.

V usage is TRBV7-8 and J usage is TRBJ2-1; unclear D gene. Trimming pared 5 bases from V and 10 bases from J, leaving 9 bases between. The CDR3 length is 11 residues. The germline V gene has CDR1 SGHVS and CDR2 FQNEAQ. DNA for the CDR3: TGTGCCAGCAGCGCCTTGAACGAGCAGTTCTTC. It is translated as CASSALNEQFF.

The chain couples TRBV27 to TRBJ2-7; TRBD2 agrees at 9 bases. The CDR3 spans 16 residues. Germline loops: CDR1 MNHEY, CDR2 SMNVEV (reference sequence). V was pared by 5 bases and J by 2 bases, with 10 bases of the junction left unmatched. The CDR3 sequence: CASSNLGREGPYEQYF. The DNA of the CDR3 is TGTGCCAGCAGTAACCTCGGGCGGGAGGGCCCCTACGAGCAGTACTTC.

This clonotype was observed a handful of times. The chain combines TRBV10-3 with TRBJ2-1; 7 bases agree with TRBD1. CDR3 length: 13 residues. J gave up 5 bases and V 7 bases, and 5 bases lay outside the gene matches. Per the germline V gene, CDR1 is ENHRY and CDR2 is SYGVKD. The CDR3, as DNA: TGTGCCATCAAGGGGGCTATCGACAATGAGCAGTTCTTC. It specifies CAIKGAIDNEQFF.

The sample holds a few counts of this clonotype. V usage is TRBV7-9 and J usage is TRBJ2-5, with TRBD2 matching over 8 bases. With 3 bases clipped from V and 2 bases from J, the junction kept 8 bases outside the gene matches. The length of the CDR3 is 16 residues. Germline assignment: CDR1 SEHNR and CDR2 FQNEAQ (reference sequence). The DNA for the CDR3 is TGTGCCAGCAGCTTTCCGACTAGCGATGCACAAGAGACCCAGTACTTC. Residues: CASSFPTSDAQETQYF. Looking up the rest from reference TRBV7-9 and TRBJ2-5 gives the full variable domain: DTGVSQNPRHKITKRGQNVTFRCDPISEHNRLYWYRQTLGQGPEFLTYFQNEAQLEKSRLLSDRFSAERPKGSFSTLEIQRTEQGDSAMYLCASSFPTSDAQETQYFGPGTRLLVL.

CDR3 coding DNA: TGTGCCAGCAGCTCCTTAGCGGGAGGGCCCACAGATACGCAGTATTTT. Translation gives CASSSLAGGPTDTQYF. The V gene is TRBV7-9, the J gene TRBJ2-3; 11 positions agree with TRBD2. From germline, CDR1 is SEHNR and CDR2 FQNEAQ (reference sequence). CDR3 length: 16 amino acids. With V trimmed by 4 bases and J by 2 bases, 5 bases remained unmatched.

V and J are TRBV4-2 and TRBJ2-1; D may correspond to TRBD1 or TRBD2 (5 bases each). CDR1 LGHNA and CDR2 YNFKEQ come from the germline V gene. The CDR3 totals 17 residues. V lost 4 bases and J 1 base, leaving 17 bases between the germline ends. The CDR3 protein is CASSLPPRGTSYNEQFF. CDR3 nucleotides: TGTGCCAGCAGCCTCCCCCCGAGGGGTACTTCCTACAATGAGCAGTTCTTC.

The chain links TRBV5-1 to TRBJ2-7; D gene uncertain. V shed 1 base and J shed 0 bases, with 8 bases lying between them. The CDR3 extends over 14 amino acids. Germline V gives CDR1 SGHRS, CDR2 YFSETQ. As DNA, the CDR3 is TGCGCCAGCAGCTTGACAGCGAGCTCCTACGAGCAGTACTTC. It encodes CASSLTASSYEQYF.

This clonotype was detected a few times. This chain connects TRBV12-3 or TRBV12-4 to TRBJ2-3; 7 positions match TRBD2. The CDR3 loop spans 16 amino acids. Trimming removed 0 bases from V and 1 base from J; junction bases left unmatched: 4. CDR3 sequence (DNA): TGTGCCAGCAGTTTAGCAGGAGCGGGACGCACAGATACGCAGTATTTT. It codes for CASSLAGAGRTDTQYF.

The rearrangement uses TRBV7-8 and TRBJ2-7; tentatively, D is TRBD2 (6 bases). The CDR3 is 15 amino acids. In germline, CDR1 is SGHVS, CDR2 FQNEAQ. The V gene lost 7 bases and the J gene lost 0 bases, with 16 bases spanning the gap. CDR3 nucleotide sequence: TGTGCCAGCACCCCCGTGGAGGGTAGCTCCTACGAGCAGTACTTC. Its protein is CASTPVEGSSYEQYF.

This chain joins TRBV28 and TRBJ2-1; D unresolved. The germline CDR1 and CDR2 sequences are MDHEN and SYDVKM. The CDR3 spans 14 residues. V was cut by 2 bases and J by 5 bases, with 10 bases left in between. In nucleotides, the CDR3 is TGTGCCAGCAGTTTACCGGCAAGCCACAATGAGCAGTTCTTC. Translating gives CASSLPASHNEQFF. Looking up the rest from reference TRBV28 and TRBJ2-1 gives the full variable domain: DVKVTQSSRYLVKRTGEKVFLECVQDMDHENMFWYRQDPGLGLRLIYFSYDVKMKEKGDIPEGYSVSREKKERFSLILESASTNQTSMYLCASSLPASHNEQFFGPGTRLTVL.

A few counts support this clonotype. The genes are TRBV9 and TRBJ2-3; D is unresolved. Germline V gene data show CDR1 as SGDLS and CDR2 as YYNGEE. The CDR3 runs 16 residues. With 0 bases removed from V and 2 bases from J, the gap between germline ends came to 13 bases. CDR3 region: CASSVGVDLVTDTQYF. The CDR3, as DNA: TGTGCCAGCAGCGTAGGGGTGGATCTGGTCACAGATACGCAGTATTTT.

This chain uses TRBV7-9 with TRBJ1-6; D remains ambiguous. CDR1 is SEHNR, CDR2 FQNEAQ, per germline (reference sequence). The V and J ends lost 6 bases and 5 bases respectively, with 8 bases between them. This CDR3 comprises 13 residues. This CDR3 reads CASRLSDNSPLHF. The CDR3 DNA follows: TGTGCCAGCAGGCTCTCAGATAATTCACCCCTCCACTTT.

The chain employs TRBV7-2 and TRBJ2-5; D is unresolved. The germline V gene encodes CDR1 SGHTA and CDR2 FQGNSA. V was cut by 1 base and J by 5 bases, with 11 bases left in between. The length of the CDR3 is 14 residues. The CDR3 is CASSLDSSYETQYF. In DNA, the CDR3 is TGTGCCAGCAGCTTAGACAGTAGCTATGAGACCCAGTACTTC.

About this clonotype itself: The missing conserved phenylalanine or tryptophan at the end of this CDR3 makes a read error likely. The chain couples TRBV5-1 to TRBJ2-7; D could derive from TRBD1 or TRBD2 (5 bases each). V shed 7 bases and J shed 2 bases, with 16 bases lying between them. The CDR3 contains 14 residues. Per germline, CDR1 SGHRS and CDR2 YFSETQ. CDR3 sequence reads: CASRAGTATYEQYS. Written as DNA, the CDR3 is TGCGCCAGCCGGGCTGGGACCGCTACCTACGAGCAGTACTCC.

This clonotype was found many times. V is TRBV5-1 and J is TRBJ1-1, with D maybe TRBD1 (5 bases). The germline CDR1 and CDR2 sequences are SGHRS and YFSETQ. V was cut by 0 bases and J by 1 base, with 10 bases left in between. The CDR3 spans 15 residues. The CDR3 DNA reads TGCGCCAGCAGCTTGGCCCAGGGCGGGAACACTGAAGCTTTCTTT. It is translated as CASSLAQGGNTEAFF. Full variable domain (rest looked up from reference TRBV5-1 and TRBJ1-1): KAGVTQTPRYLIKTRGQQVTLSCSPISGHRSVSWYQQTPGQGLQFLFEYFSETQRNKGNFPGRFSGRQFSNSRSEMNVSTLELGDSALYLCASSLAQGGNTEAFFGQGTRLTVV.

This chain links TRBV5-1 with TRBJ2-1; TRBD2 aligns across 11 bases. This CDR3 contains 15 residues. The germline V gene has CDR1 SGHRS and CDR2 YFSETQ. Losses at the gene ends were 7 bases for V and 7 bases for J; bases not matched to a gene: 10. The CDR3 DNA reads TGCGCCAGCGCTACACAACTAGCGGGAGTGAATGAGCAGTTCTTC. This encodes CASATQLAGVNEQFF. Filled out from reference TRBV5-1 and TRBJ2-1, the complete variable domain reads KAGVTQTPRYLIKTRGQQVTLSCSPISGHRSVSWYQQTPGQGLQFLFEYFSETQRNKGNFPGRFSGRQFSNSRSEMNVSTLELGDSALYLCASATQLAGVNEQFFGPGTRLTVL.

The J gene is TRBJ1-2, the V gene TRBV4-1; no reliable D call. Trimming removed 4 bases at V and 1 base at J, with 13 bases between. Per germline, CDR1 MGHRA and CDR2 YSYEKL. The CDR3 has 15 amino acids. The CDR3 loop is CASSLLPRVNYGYTF. The CDR3 region has the DNA TGCGCCAGCAGCCTGTTACCTAGGGTTAACTATGGCTACACCTTC.

V usage is TRBV11-1 and J usage is TRBJ2-2, with 10 nucleotides matching TRBD1. The CDR3 has 16 amino acids. The ends lost 5 bases at V and 5 bases at J; junction bases unmatched: 8. CDR1 is SGHAT and CDR2 is FQDESV in the germline V gene (reference sequence). CDR3 sequence: CASSIDRGLGTGELFF. In DNA form, the CDR3 reads TGTGCCAGCAGCATCGACAGGGGGCTGGGAACCGGGGAGCTGTTTTTT.

J is TRBJ2-3 and V is TRBV20-1; 14 nucleotides line up with TRBD2. Trimming at V came to 0 bases and at J to 6 bases, leaving 5 bases not matched to a gene. Germline CDR1 reads DFQATT; CDR2 reads SNEGSKA (reference sequence). The CDR3 has 16 residues. The CDR3 loop is CSARDGTSGSMDTQYF. The DNA for the CDR3 is TGCAGTGCTAGAGATGGGACTAGCGGGAGTATGGATACGCAGTATTTT.

This rearrangement joins TRBV10-3 to TRBJ2-7, with TRBD2 matching over 11 bases. V dropped 3 bases and J dropped 0; count of bases not matched to a gene: 7. CDR3 size: 17 residues. Per the germline V gene, CDR1 is ENHRY and CDR2 is SYGVKD. The CDR3 DNA reads as TGTGCCATCAGTGAAGGACTAGCGGGTGTAGTCTCCTACGAGCAGTACTTC. It yields the protein CAISEGLAGVVSYEQYF.